Shown below are 30 T cell receptor beta chains from a single sample sequenced in a study of T cells in tuberculosis. The data were produced by immunoSEQ multiplex PCR, yet TCRdb's version contains in-frame clones alone and is incomplete. The sample holds around 35,000 clones, roughly 92% seen once. The source material was PBMCs. The receptors come from a donor aged 10-29 years with latent tuberculosis or without tuberculosis infection.

The rearrangement joins TRBV7-8 to TRBJ1-1, with D tentatively TRBD1 (6 bases). CDR3 length: 15 amino acids. Trimming pared 2 bases from V and 6 bases from J, leaving 16 bases between. Per germline, CDR1 SGHVS and CDR2 FQNEAQ. CDR3 region: CASSLNSAGVSEAFF. The CDR3 nucleotides read TGTGCCAGCAGCTTAAACTCTGCAGGGGTGTCTGAAGCTTTCTTT.

The chain is built from TRBV27 and TRBJ1-5, with D hard to call. The V gene's germline CDR1 is MNHEY and CDR2 SMNVEV (reference sequence). The CDR3 extends over 16 amino acids. Trimming removed 9 bases from V and 3 bases from J, with 21 bases in between. This CDR3 reads CASSSIGKRYNQPQHF. The CDR3 DNA follows: TGTGCCAGTTCTAGTATAGGGAAGCGGTACAATCAGCCCCAGCATTTT.

This clone was found once. The V gene is TRBV11-2, the J gene TRBJ2-2; D gene uncertain. Germline V CDR1 and CDR2: SGHAT, FQNNGV. Trimming removed 3 bases from V and 7 bases from J, with 6 bases in between. CDR3 length equals 12 residues. CDR3 sequence reads: CASSLWLGELFF. CDR3 nucleotides: TGTGCCAGCAGCTTGTGGCTCGGGGAGCTGTTTTTT.

The chain links TRBV25-1 to TRBJ1-2; 11 positions agree with TRBD1. Looked up from germline, CDR1 is MGHDK and CDR2 is SYGVNS. Unmatched junction bases numbered 3, after V lost 4 bases and J lost 2 bases. This CDR3 has 15 residues. CDR3 loop: CASSGTGGANYGYTF. Here the CDR3 DNA reads TGTGCCAGCAGTGGGACAGGGGGCGCAAACTATGGCTACACCTTC.

This clone was observed once. The chain is built from TRBV7-6 and TRBJ1-2; 10 nucleotides align to TRBD1. Trimming removed 5 bases from V and 8 bases from J; junction bases left unmatched: 5. CDR1 is SGHVS, CDR2 FNYEAQ, per germline. This CDR3 comprises 13 residues. CDR3 residues: CASSPGTGEGYTF. The CDR3 DNA reads TGTGCCAGCAGCCCAGGGACAGGGGAAGGCTACACCTTC.

This chain joins TRBV19 and TRBJ2-7, with 9 bases lining up with TRBD2. V dropped 11 bases and J dropped 4; count of bases not matched to a gene: 6. The CDR3 covers 12 residues. From germline, CDR1 is LNHDA and CDR2 SQIVND (reference sequence). Here the CDR3 DNA reads TGTGCCCCTCGCGGGGGGGAGTACGAGCAGTACTTC. It yields the protein CAPRGGEYEQYF.

The chain employs TRBV7-2 and TRBJ1-2; the match to TRBD1 covers 7 bases. V gave up 2 bases and J gave up 3 bases; unmatched junction bases: 3. Germline assignment: CDR1 SGHTA and CDR2 FQGNSA. The CDR3 is 14 amino acids. Here the CDR3 DNA reads TGTGCCAGCAGCTTAAGGGGGCCCGACTATGGCTACACCTTC. Encoded protein: CASSLRGPDYGYTF.

This clone was seen a few times. J is TRBJ1-2 and V is TRBV27, with 9 bases matching TRBD1. This CDR3 is 15 amino acids long. Trimming removed 5 bases from V and 0 bases from J; junction bases left unmatched: 4. CDR1 is MNHEY, CDR2 SMNVEV, per germline (reference sequence). The CDR3 nucleotides read TGTGCCAGCAGTAAGGGACAGGGATCTAACTATGGCTACACCTTC. Translated, it gives CASSKGQGSNYGYTF.

The V call is TRBV9, the J call TRBJ2-1; D is uncertain. Germline V gene sequence: CDR1 SGDLS, CDR2 YYNGEE. The CDR3 has 14 amino acids. The germline V and J ends were trimmed by 4 bases and 7 bases, with 15 bases remaining between them. The CDR3 bases are TGTGCCAGCAGCCCCGAAGCCTTCTCGAATGAGCAGTTCTTC. Translating it yields CASSPEAFSNEQFF. The whole variable domain, remainder taken from reference TRBV9 and TRBJ2-1, is DSGVTQTPKHLITATGQRVTLRCSPRSGDLSVYWYQQSLDQGLQFLIQYYNGEERAKGNILERFSAQQFPDLHSELNLSSLELGDSALYFCASSPEAFSNEQFFGPGTRLTVL.

V and J are TRBV5-1 and TRBJ2-6; 9 nucleotides line up with TRBD1. CDR1 and CDR2 from the germline V gene are SGHRS and YFSETQ. The J segment lost 7 bases and the V segment lost 4 bases, leaving 6 bases of the junction unmatched. The CDR3 spans 15 residues. The CDR3 coding sequence is TGCGCCAGCAGCGGGGGGACAGGGCAAGCCAACGTCCTGACTTTC. Its translation is CASSGGTGQANVLTF.

The chain has TRBV2 and TRBJ2-5, with 10 bases identical to TRBD1. Germline CDR1 is SNHLY and CDR2 is FYNNEI. The CDR3 runs to 15 residues. Unmatched junction bases numbered 5, after V lost 6 bases and J lost 1 base. For the CDR3, the DNA is TGTGCCAGCAGCGCCGGGACAGGGGCCCAAGAGACCCAGTACTTC. The encoded protein is CASSAGTGAQETQYF.

The chain's CDR3 is CASSYSGDSMNTEAFF. CDR3 bases: TGCGCCAGCAGCTACTCTGGGGACAGCATGAACACTGAAGCTTTCTTT. The chain combines TRBV5-1 with TRBJ1-1; 7 nucleotides line up with TRBD1. This CDR3 has 16 residues. V trimming: 3 bases; J trimming: 0 bases; junction bases outside the gene matches: 8. The V gene's germline CDR1 is SGHRS and CDR2 YFSETQ.

The CDR3 is CASSLPQTENYGYTF. The CDR3 coding sequence is TGTGCCAGCAGTTTACCACAGACAGAAAACTATGGCTACACCTTC. The chain recombines TRBV27 with TRBJ1-2, with D possibly TRBD1 on 5 matching bases. The germline V and J ends were trimmed by 2 bases and 2 bases, with 12 bases remaining between them. CDR3 length: 15 residues. Per germline, CDR1 MNHEY and CDR2 SMNVEV (reference sequence).

The chain couples TRBV5-6 to TRBJ2-6; perhaps TRBD1 as D (6 bases). V lost 3 bases and J lost 0, with 13 bases in between. The CDR3 sequence is 17 residues long. Germline V gene lookup returns CDR1 SGHDT and CDR2 YYEEEE. Here the CDR3 reads CASSSLDRSSGANVLTF. The CDR3 nucleotides read TGTGCCAGCAGCTCCCTGGACAGAAGCTCTGGGGCCAACGTCCTGACTTTC.

This clone was seen just once. V and J are TRBV23-1 and TRBJ1-2, with 10 bases identical to TRBD1. TRBV23-1 carries the ORF label, with uncertain function. This CDR3 comprises 16 residues. Unmatched junction bases numbered 5, after V lost 1 base and J lost 3 bases. In DNA, the CDR3 is TGCGCCAGCAGTCAATGCCCGACAGGGGGCCACTATGGCTACACCTTC. This codes for CASSQCPTGGHYGYTF.

The gene calls are TRBV30 and TRBJ1-5, with D tentatively TRBD1 (5 bases). The germline gives CDR1 GTSNPN, CDR2 SVGIG (reference sequence). Trimming removed 1 base from V and 4 bases from J, with 8 bases in between. The CDR3 is made up of 13 amino acids. Written as DNA, the CDR3 is TGTGCCTGGAGTGGGGGGGGAAATCAGCCCCAGCATTTT. Translated: CAWSGGGNQPQHF.

The chain is built from TRBV4-3 and TRBJ1-2, with D perhaps matching TRBD1 (6 bases). Deletions cut 0 bases from V and 3 bases from J, with 14 bases between. Germline values: CDR1 LGHNA, CDR2 YSLEER. CDR3 length equals 16 residues. The CDR3 protein is CASSQDERDKYYGYTF. CDR3 in DNA: TGCGCCAGCAGCCAAGATGAGCGGGACAAGTACTATGGCTACACCTTC.

This chain connects TRBV6-1 to TRBJ2-5, with 7 bases aligning to TRBD1. The CDR3 is 15 residues long. V was pared by 0 bases and J by 2 bases, with 3 bases of the junction left unmatched. Looked up from germline, CDR1 is MNHNS and CDR2 is SASEGT. CDR3 sequence: CASSEAGGGQETQYF. CDR3 DNA sequence: TGTGCCAGCAGTGAAGCAGGGGGCGGGCAAGAGACCCAGTACTTC.

This chain joins TRBV5-1 and TRBJ1-2; 9 bases match TRBD1. The CDR3 length is 17 residues. Germline CDR1 is SGHRS and CDR2 is YFSETQ. The J segment lost 7 bases and the V segment lost 4 bases, leaving 17 bases of the junction unmatched. The CDR3 nucleotides are TGCGCCAGCAGCCCCCGGGACAGGGTGCTAGGACTATTTGGCTACACCTTC. Translated: CASSPRDRVLGLFGYTF.

The genes are TRBV5-1 and TRBJ2-7, with a possible D match to TRBD2 (6 bases). Trimming shortened V by 0 bases and J by 4 bases, and 11 bases separated the two germline ends. Germline CDR1 SGHRS, CDR2 YFSETQ. CDR3 length: 14 residues. As DNA, the CDR3 is TGCGCCAGCAGCTTGGGGGTAGGGAGGTACGAGCAGTACTTC. Its translation: CASSLGVGRYEQYF.

The chain joins TRBV7-6 to TRBJ2-2, with 9 bases lining up with TRBD1. The CDR3 spans 17 residues. Trimming took 5 bases from V and 6 from J; bases not matched to a gene: 13. In germline, CDR1 is SGHVS, CDR2 FNYEAQ. This CDR3 reads CASSPTPGTGFSGELFF. CDR3 nucleotides: TGTGCCAGCAGCCCAACGCCCGGGACAGGGTTCTCCGGGGAGCTGTTTTTT. Complete variable domain (other parts from reference TRBV7-6 and TRBJ2-2): GAGVSQSPRYKVTKRGQDVALRCDPISGHVSLYWYRQALGQGPEFLTYFNYEAQQDKSGLPNDRFSAERPEGSISTLTIQRTEQRDSAMYRCASSPTPGTGFSGELFFGEGSRLTVL.

This chain connects TRBV21-1 to TRBJ2-3; the table's D call TRBD1 went unverified against the DNA. TRBV21-1 is tagged as a pseudogene. This CDR3 is built from 14 residues. CDR3 bases: TGTGCCAGCAGCAGGGACAGGGGCACAGATACGCAGTATTTT. Its protein is CASSRDRGTDTQYF.

This chain joins TRBV4-3 and TRBJ1-4, with D unresolved. The CDR3 is made up of 16 amino acids. The V gene lost 5 bases and the J gene lost 4 bases, with 17 bases spanning the gap. The V gene's germline CDR1 is LGHNA and CDR2 YSLEER. The DNA for the CDR3 is TGCGCCAGCAGCGACGAGCCCGGAGAGGATAATGAAAAACTGTTTTTT. Its translation is CASSDEPGEDNEKLFF.

J is TRBJ1-1 and V is TRBV7-6; the D is unclear. Germline loops: CDR1 SGHVS, CDR2 FNYEAQ. This CDR3 spans 15 amino acids. V was trimmed by 0 bases and J by 0 bases, leaving 8 bases between them. In DNA, the CDR3 is TGTGCCAGCAGCTTAGCGCCAGACATGAACACTGAAGCTTTCTTT. The encoded protein is CASSLAPDMNTEAFF.

The chain combines TRBV5-6 with TRBJ2-7, with D maybe TRBD2 (6 bases). The germline V gene has CDR1 SGHDT and CDR2 YYEEEE. The CDR3 runs 17 residues. Trimming left V 4 bases short and J 1 base short, with 21 bases between. Written as DNA, the CDR3 is TGTGCCAGCAGCCCTTTGGGAGGAGGGGTAGTATCCTACGAGCAGTACTTC. The encoded protein is CASSPLGGGVVSYEQYF.

CDR3 region: CASSRKQGALNTEAFF. For the CDR3, the DNA is TGTGCCAGCAGTCGCAAACAGGGGGCGCTGAACACTGAAGCTTTCTTT. The genes are TRBV27 and TRBJ1-1; 9 bases are a match to TRBD1. V shed 5 bases and J 0 bases; nucleotides not matched to a gene: 7. This CDR3 spans 16 amino acids. CDR1 MNHEY and CDR2 SMNVEV come from the germline V gene (reference sequence).

V is TRBV19 and J is TRBJ1-2, with D tentatively TRBD1 (6 bases). CDR1 is LNHDA, CDR2 SQIVND, per germline (reference sequence). V was pared by 9 bases and J by 8 bases, with 13 bases between. The CDR3 runs to 11 residues. CDR3 nucleotides: TGTGCCAGCTGGACAGAGGGGGGCTACACCTTC. It yields the protein CASWTEGGYTF.

J is TRBJ1-2 and V is TRBV27, with TRBD1 matching over 9 bases. Germline-derived CDR1 and CDR2 are MNHEY and SMNVEV (reference sequence). The V and J ends lost 0 bases and 5 bases, in that order; junction bases with no gene match: 1. CDR3 length: 14 residues. The CDR3: CASSLSGTGYGYTF. For the CDR3, the DNA is TGTGCCAGCAGTTTATCCGGGACAGGGTATGGCTACACCTTC.

The chain uses TRBV5-1 and TRBJ2-7, with unresolved D. The V and J ends lost 0 bases and 2 bases respectively, with 9 bases between them. The germline V gene encodes CDR1 SGHRS and CDR2 YFSETQ. The CDR3 is 14 amino acids. DNA of the CDR3: TGCGCCAGCAGCTTGGGGGCACCAGCCTACGAGCAGTACTTC. It translates to CASSLGAPAYEQYF.

This chain connects TRBV5-5 to TRBJ1-4; TRBD1 might be the D (6 bases). The CDR3 sequence is 15 residues long. V dropped 1 base and J dropped 3 bases, with 10 bases sitting between them. Germline V lookup: CDR1 SGHKS, CDR2 YYEKEE (reference sequence). The DNA for the CDR3 is TGTGCCAGCAGCTTGTGGACAGCTCCTAATGAAAAACTGTTTTTT. Translating it yields CASSLWTAPNEKLFF. Full variable domain (rest looked up from reference TRBV5-5 and TRBJ1-4): DAGVTQSPTHLIKTRGQQVTLRCSPISGHKSVSWYQQVLGQGPQFIFQYYEKEERGRGNFPDRFSARQFPNYSSELNVNALLLGDSALYLCASSLWTAPNEKLFFGSGTQLSVL.